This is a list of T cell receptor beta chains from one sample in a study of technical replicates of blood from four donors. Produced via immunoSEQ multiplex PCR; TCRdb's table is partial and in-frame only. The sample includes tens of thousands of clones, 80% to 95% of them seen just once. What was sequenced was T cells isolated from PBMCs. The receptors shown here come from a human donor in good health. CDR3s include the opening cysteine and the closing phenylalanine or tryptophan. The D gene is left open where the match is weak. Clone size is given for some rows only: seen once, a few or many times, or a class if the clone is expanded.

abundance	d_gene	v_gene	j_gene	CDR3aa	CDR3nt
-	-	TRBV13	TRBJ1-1	CASGPGLTIMNTEAFF	TGTGCCAGCGGCCCGGGACTGACCATTATGAACACTGAAGCTTTCTTT
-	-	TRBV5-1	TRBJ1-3	CASNKGEQSISGNTIYF	TGCGCCAGCAATAAAGGGGAACAGTCAATCTCTGGAAACACCATATATTTT
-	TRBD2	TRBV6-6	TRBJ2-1	CASSLSGSPYNEQFF	TGTGCCAGCAGCCTTAGCGGGAGTCCCTACAATGAGCAGTTCTTC
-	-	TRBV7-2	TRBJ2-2	CASSLDGGGLYTGELFF	TGTGCCAGCAGCTTAGATGGAGGGGGCCTTTACACCGGGGAGCTGTTTTTT
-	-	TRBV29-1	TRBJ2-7	CSVETGAYEQYF	TGCAGCGTTGAGACGGGGGCCTACGAGCAGTACTTC
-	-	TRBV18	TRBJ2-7	CASSPNPGGSYEQYF	TGTGCCAGCTCACCCAACCCCGGAGGATCCTACGAGCAGTACTTC
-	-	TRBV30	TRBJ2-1	CAWSVGGLNEQFF	TGTGCCTGGAGTGTAGGAGGGCTGAATGAGCAGTTCTTC
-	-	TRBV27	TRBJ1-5	CASTSGSNQPQHF	TGTGCCAGCACTTCGGGGAGCAATCAGCCCCAGCATTTT
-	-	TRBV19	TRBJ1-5	CASNGGNQPQHF	TGTGCCAGTAACGGGGGGAATCAGCCCCAGCATTTT
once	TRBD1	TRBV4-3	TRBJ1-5	CASSQDRQGRNQPQHF	TGCGCCAGCAGCCAAGATCGACAGGGCCGCAATCAGCCCCAGCATTTT
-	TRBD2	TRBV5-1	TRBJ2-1	CASSLAGAGGGEQFF	TGCGCCAGCAGCTTGGCGGGTGCGGGAGGTGGTGAGCAGTTCTTC
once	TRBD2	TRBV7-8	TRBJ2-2	CASSPLLSGGNTGELFF	TGTGCCAGCAGCCCCCTATTGAGCGGGGGAAACACCGGGGAGCTGTTTTTT
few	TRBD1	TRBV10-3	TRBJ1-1	CAITGGSLNTEAFF	TGTGCCATAACAGGGGGATCCCTGAACACTGAAGCTTTCTTT
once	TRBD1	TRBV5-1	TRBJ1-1	CASSLGGPNTEAFF	TGCGCCAGCAGCTTAGGGGGCCCGAACACTGAAGCTTTCTTT
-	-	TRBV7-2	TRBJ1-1	CASSLALSGGHPEF	TGTGCCAGCAGCTTAGCGCTTTCCGGGGGGCACCCCGAGTTT
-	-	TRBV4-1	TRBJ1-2	CASSQEDYYGYTF	TGCGCCAGCAGCCAAGAAGACTACTATGGCTACACCTTC
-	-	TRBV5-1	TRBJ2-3	CASSLGRRAADTQYF	TGCGCCAGCAGCTTGGGTAGGAGGGCGGCAGATACGCAGTATTTT
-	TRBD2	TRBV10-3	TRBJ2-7	CAIKIAGGPYEQYF	TGTGCCATCAAGATAGCGGGAGGCCCCTACGAGCAGTACTTC
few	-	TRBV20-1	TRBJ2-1	CSAPSYNEQFF	TGCAGTGCCCCTTCCTACAATGAGCAGTTCTTC
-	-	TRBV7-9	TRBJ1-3	CASSYPPSSGNTIYF	TGTGCCAGCAGCTACCCCCCGAGCTCTGGAAACACCATATATTTT
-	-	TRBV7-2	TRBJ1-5	CASSPLSASNQPQHF	TGTGCCAGCAGCCCCCTGAGCGCTAGCAATCAGCCCCAGCATTTT
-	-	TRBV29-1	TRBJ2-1	CSVGSSRGEGYNEQFF	TGCAGCGTCGGCTCGTCGCGGGGAGAAGGGTACAATGAGCAGTTCTTC
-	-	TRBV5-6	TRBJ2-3	CASSRQGDSGITDTQYF	TGTGCCAGCAGCCGACAGGGTGATAGCGGGATCACAGATACGCAGTATTTT
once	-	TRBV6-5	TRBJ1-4	CASSYSGIEANEKLFF	TGTGCCAGCAGTTACTCGGGTATTGAGGCTAATGAAAAACTGTTTTTT
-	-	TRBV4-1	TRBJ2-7	CASSQDRGGLYEQYF	TGCGCCAGCAGCCAAGATCGTGGAGGCCTCTACGAGCAGTACTTC
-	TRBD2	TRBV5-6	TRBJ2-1	CASSQLAGAGNEQFF	TGTGCCAGCAGCCAACTAGCGGGAGCTGGCAATGAGCAGTTCTTC
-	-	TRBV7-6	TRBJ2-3	CASSLRWGQATADTQYF	TGTGCCAGCAGCTTAAGATGGGGGCAGGCAACCGCAGATACGCAGTATTTT
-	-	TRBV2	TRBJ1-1	CASRPRGGMNTEAFF	TGTGCCAGCCGCCCAAGGGGAGGGATGAACACTGAAGCTTTCTTT
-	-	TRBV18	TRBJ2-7	CASSPAVSDEQYF	TGTGCCAGCTCACCTGCGGTGAGTGACGAGCAGTACTTC
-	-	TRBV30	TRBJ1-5	CAWSGTGEPQHF	TGTGCCTGGAGCGGAACCGGGGAGCCCCAGCATTTT
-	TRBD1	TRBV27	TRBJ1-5	CASSPVFVTGVSNQPQHF	TGTGCCAGCAGTCCAGTTTTCGTGACAGGGGTTAGCAATCAGCCCCAGCATTTT
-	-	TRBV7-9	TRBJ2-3	CASSFGDTQYF	TGTGCCAGCAGCTTCGGAGATACGCAGTATTTT
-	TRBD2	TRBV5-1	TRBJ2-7	CASSLPAGPYEQYF	TGCGCCAGCAGCTTGCCAGCGGGACCTTACGAGCAGTACTTC
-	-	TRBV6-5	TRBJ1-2	CASTSGSGYTF	TGTGCCAGCACGTCGGGGAGTGGCTACACCTTC
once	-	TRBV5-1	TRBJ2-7	CASSAAVALRGKVYEQYF	TGCGCCAGCAGCGCGGCCGTGGCTTTGCGGGGAAAAGTCTACGAGCAGTACTTC
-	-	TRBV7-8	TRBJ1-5	CASSLVVVGQPQHF	TGTGCCAGCAGCTTAGTCGTGGTCGGTCAGCCCCAGCATTTT
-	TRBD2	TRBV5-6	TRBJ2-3	CASSLLGTSFPDTQYF	TGTGCCAGCAGCTTGTTAGGGACTAGCTTTCCAGATACGCAGTATTTT
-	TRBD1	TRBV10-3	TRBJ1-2	CATDRESNYGYTF	TGTGCCACAGACAGGGAGTCGAACTATGGCTACACCTTC
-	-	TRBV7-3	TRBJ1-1	CASSFPGSQAFF	TGTGCCAGCAGCTTTCCAGGGTCTCAAGCTTTCTTT
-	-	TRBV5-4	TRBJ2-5	CASSFGGEETQYF	TGTGCCAGCAGCTTCGGAGGGGAAGAGACCCAGTACTTC
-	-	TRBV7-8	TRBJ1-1	CASSLGRMNTEAFF	TGTGCCAGCAGCTTGGGGCGGATGAACACTGAAGCTTTCTTT
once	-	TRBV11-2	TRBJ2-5	CASSLGLWQGGQETQYF	TGTGCCAGCAGCTTAGGACTCTGGCAGGGTGGCCAAGAGACCCAGTACTTC
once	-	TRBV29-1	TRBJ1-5	CSVCLDSNQPQHF	TGCAGCGTTTGTTTAGATAGCAATCAGCCCCAGCATTTT